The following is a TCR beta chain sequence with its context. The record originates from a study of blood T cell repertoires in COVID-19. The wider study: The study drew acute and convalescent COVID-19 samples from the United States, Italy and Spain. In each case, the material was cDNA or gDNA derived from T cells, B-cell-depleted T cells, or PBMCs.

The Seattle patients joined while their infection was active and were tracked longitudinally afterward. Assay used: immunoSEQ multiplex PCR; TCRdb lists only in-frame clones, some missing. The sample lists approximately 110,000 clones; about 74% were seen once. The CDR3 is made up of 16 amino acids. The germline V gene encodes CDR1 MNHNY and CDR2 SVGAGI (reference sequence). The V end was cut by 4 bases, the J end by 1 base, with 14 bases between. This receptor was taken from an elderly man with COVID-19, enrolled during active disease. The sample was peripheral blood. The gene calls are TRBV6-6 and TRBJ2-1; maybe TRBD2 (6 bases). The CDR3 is CASSSSGAASYNEQFF. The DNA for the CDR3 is TGTGCCAGCAGTTCCTCGGGAGCGGCGTCCTACAATGAGCAGTTCTTC.